A selection of T cell receptor beta chains follows, all from one sample in a study of CD8 T cells in Susac syndrome. One entry per CDR3 protein, called by TCRdb with MiXCR from the immunoSEQ multiplex PCR reads. The sample carries 330,000 or so distinct CDR3 sequences, 75% to 90% recorded once. The specimen was CD8+ T cells from PBMCs. The receptors were sampled from a human donor with multiple sclerosis. Each CDR3 is given with its conserved first and last residue. Fields, in order: CDR3 DNA, CDR3 protein, J gene, D gene, clone size, V gene. D genes are given only for firm matches. The size entry is marked missing in some rows and otherwise reads once, few, many or a size class.

TGTGCCAGCACCCAAAGAGGCAGAGCCTACGAGCAGTACTTC CASTQRGRAYEQYF TRBJ2-7 NA NA TRBV7-9
TGTGCCAGCAGTGAATTCCGCCAGGGTCATCGGGCGGGCTACACCTTC CASSEFRQGHRAGYTF TRBJ1-2 NA NA TRBV2
TGTGCCAGCAAGAAGACAGGGGCCGACACAGATACGCAGTATTTT CASKKTGADTDTQYF TRBJ2-3 TRBD1 NA TRBV2
TGTGCCAGCAGCCCGGAATGGCTCGCGCGAACCGGGGAGCTGTTTTTT CASSPEWLARTGELFF TRBJ2-2 NA NA TRBV7-9
TGTGCCAGCAGTTCTAGCGATAGCACAGATACGCAGTATTTT CASSSSDSTDTQYF TRBJ2-3 NA NA TRBV6-2/TRBV6-3
TGTGCCAGCACCCAGGGGACTAGCGGGGGCACAGATACGCAGTATTTT CASTQGTSGGTDTQYF TRBJ2-3 TRBD2 NA TRBV27
TGTGCCAGCAGCTTGGCTGGGTTACCTTCGCAGTATTTT CASSLAGLPSQYF TRBJ2-3 NA many TRBV5-6
TGTGCCAGCAAGGGCAGCCCCCACACAGATACGCAGTATTTT CASKGSPHTDTQYF TRBJ2-3 NA NA TRBV12-3/TRBV12-4
TGCAGCGTTGACACAGGGACCCACAATGAGCAGTTCTTC CSVDTGTHNEQFF TRBJ2-1 NA NA TRBV29-1
TGTGCCTGGAGTGCGCTAGCTGATAGCGGGAATGAGCAGTTCTTC CAWSALADSGNEQFF TRBJ2-1 TRBD2 NA TRBV30
TGTGCCAGCAGCGTCGGGGGGCGCTCCCCCTACGAGCAGTACTTC CASSVGGRSPYEQYF TRBJ2-7 NA NA TRBV28
TGTGCCAGCAGAGAACGGACGGACGAGAAAGCCAAAAACATTCAGTACTTC CASRERTDEKAKNIQYF TRBJ2-4 NA NA TRBV14
TGTGCCAGCAGGATGACAGGGGTCGGTGAAAAACTGTTTTTT CASRMTGVGEKLFF TRBJ1-4 TRBD1 NA TRBV28
TGTGCCAGCACCCCGCGGGCAGAAGAGACCCAGTACTTC CASTPRAEETQYF TRBJ2-5 NA few TRBV6-2/TRBV6-3
TGTGCCAGTAGTATTTGGAGTTGGAACACTGAAGCTTTCTTT CASSIWSWNTEAFF TRBJ1-1 NA NA TRBV19
TGTGCCAGCTCACCTCAGGGTGATGAGCAGTTCTTC CASSPQGDEQFF TRBJ2-1 NA few TRBV19
TGTGCCAGCAGCTTATCAGTTTCTTTGGGAGACTACACCTTC CASSLSVSLGDYTF TRBJ1-2 NA NA TRBV7-9
TGTGCCACCAGCAGAGACGGAGGGAGTTACGACAATGAGCAGTTCTTC CATSRDGGSYDNEQFF TRBJ2-1 NA NA TRBV15
TGTGCCAGCAGCGTAGAGGGGTCTAGTGGGGGTGAGCAGTTCTTC CASSVEGSSGGEQFF TRBJ2-1 NA once TRBV9
TGTGCCAGCAGCTTAACTAGCGGGAGGGCTAATGAGCAGTTCTTC CASSLTSGRANEQFF TRBJ2-1 TRBD2 few TRBV7-2
TGCGCCAGCAGCCACGGGGGAGGGGATGAAGAGACCCAGTACTTC CASSHGGGDEETQYF TRBJ2-5 TRBD2 NA TRBV4-1
TGTGCCAGCAGCTTATCCGGGCCCCTCTACAATGAGCAGTTCTTC CASSLSGPLYNEQFF TRBJ2-1 NA NA TRBV7-3
TGTGCCAGCAGCTTTAGAGGTGGTAACGAGCAGTACTTC CASSFRGGNEQYF TRBJ2-7 NA NA TRBV5-4
TGTGCCAGCGGACCAATGACCGGGGAGCTGTTTTTT CASGPMTGELFF TRBJ2-2 NA NA TRBV11-2
TGTGCCACCAGCCTACCCATCGACAGGGGACTTGGCTACACCTTC CATSLPIDRGLGYTF TRBJ1-2 TRBD1 once TRBV15
TGTGCCAGCAGTTACTCGCCAGGGGGTAGCACCGGGGAGCTGTTTTTT CASSYSPGGSTGELFF TRBJ2-2 TRBD1 NA TRBV6-5
TGCAGCGTTGAAGGGACCAAAACAGATACGCAGTATTTT CSVEGTKTDTQYF TRBJ2-3 NA few TRBV29-1
TGTGCCAGTAGTATCGGCGGGGGAGGCGAGCAGTACTTC CASSIGGGGEQYF TRBJ2-7 TRBD2 NA TRBV19
TGCAGTGCTAGAGAGGAAGCGGGGGTCCCGGGGTACGAGCAGTACTTC CSAREEAGVPGYEQYF TRBJ2-7 TRBD2 NA TRBV20-1
TGTGCCAGCAGCCAAGAGACAGTAGATACGCAGTATTTT CASSQETVDTQYF TRBJ2-3 NA NA TRBV4-2
TGTGCCAGCAGCTTGGTGCAGGGAAAAAACATTCAGTACTTC CASSLVQGKNIQYF TRBJ2-4 NA NA TRBV5-6
TGCAGTGCTAGAAGACTAGCAGGGGACACAGATACGCAGTATTTT CSARRLAGDTDTQYF TRBJ2-3 NA NA TRBV20-1
TGTGCCAGCAGCCCTTTCTCCTCCTACGAGCAGTACTTC CASSPFSSYEQYF TRBJ2-7 NA NA TRBV7-9
TGTGCCAGCATCGCGGGTGACAATGAGCAGTTCTTC CASIAGDNEQFF TRBJ2-1 NA NA TRBV28
TGCAGTGCTAGTCGACAGAGGGGAGAGACTAACTATGGCTACACCTTC CSASRQRGETNYGYTF TRBJ1-2 NA NA TRBV20-1
TGCAGTGCTAGAGCTCTCGGATCGACCTACAATGAGCAGTTCTTC CSARALGSTYNEQFF TRBJ2-1 NA NA TRBV20-1
TGTGCCAGCTCACCCCCTCCCCCCTCCGGAGGACCCATGAACACTGAAGCTTTCTTT CASSPPPPSGGPMNTEAFF TRBJ1-1 NA NA TRBV18
TGTGCCAGCAGCCCTTTAACAGGGGGGGCCACTGAAGCTTTCTTT CASSPLTGGATEAFF TRBJ1-1 TRBD1 NA TRBV7-9
TGTGCCAGCAGCCCTAGCGGGGGGGCGTTGGGTGCCAAAAACATTCAGTACTTC CASSPSGGALGAKNIQYF TRBJ2-4 TRBD2 NA TRBV9
TGTGCCAGCGGACGAAGAGGGGGCTCTGCAACTAATGAAAAACTGTTTTTT CASGRRGGSATNEKLFF TRBJ1-4 TRBD1 NA TRBV6-2/TRBV6-3
TGTGCCAGCAACGGGGGGTTGTTCACAGATACGCAGTATTTT CASNGGLFTDTQYF TRBJ2-3 TRBD2 NA TRBV9
TGCAGTGCTATAGATGAAAAACTGTTTTTT CSAIDEKLFF TRBJ1-4 NA NA TRBV20-1
TGCAGCGTTGAAGTACTGGGGGGAGTGACCACTGAAGCTTTCTTT CSVEVLGGVTTEAFF TRBJ1-1 NA NA TRBV29-1
TGTGCCAGCGGGGGACCCACCTACAATGAGCAGTTCTTC CASGGPTYNEQFF TRBJ2-1 NA NA TRBV11-1
TGTGCCAGCAGTTGGGGGGGAGGCGATGAGCAGTTCTTC CASSWGGGDEQFF TRBJ2-1 TRBD2 once TRBV27
TGTGCCTGGAGGGGGACAGGGGGCGAGTCCCAGCATACTTTCTATGGCTACACCTTC CAWRGTGGESQHTFYGYTF TRBJ1-2 TRBD1 NA TRBV30
TGTGCCAGCAGTCGTGGACCCGAAGAGACCCAGTACTTC CASSRGPEETQYF TRBJ2-5 NA NA TRBV12-3/TRBV12-4
TGTGCCAGCAGCTCGAGCAATGAGCAGTTCTTC CASSSSNEQFF TRBJ2-1 NA few TRBV5-6
TGTGCCAGCAGTTACAGTAGCAACTATGGCTACACCTTC CASSYSSNYGYTF TRBJ1-2 NA NA TRBV6-2/TRBV6-3
TGTGCCATCAGTGAGCCTAACCAGAATCCGGGCTACACCTTC CAISEPNQNPGYTF TRBJ1-2 NA NA TRBV10-3
TGTGCCAGCAGTTTTTGGTTCAGGGCTGCGAGTGGCTACACCTTC CASSFWFRAASGYTF TRBJ1-2 NA NA TRBV28
TGTGCCAGCAGCGCCGGACTAGCGGGGTCGTACGAGCAGTACTTC CASSAGLAGSYEQYF TRBJ2-7 TRBD2 NA TRBV9
TGTGCCAGTAGTCCCCTTGCCCTAGGCGGGGACTATGGCTACACCTTC CASSPLALGGDYGYTF TRBJ1-2 NA NA TRBV19
TGCGCCAGCAGCCCAACAATGGGACAACACGCAGATACGCAGTATTTT CASSPTMGQHADTQYF TRBJ2-3 NA NA TRBV5-1
TGTGCCAGCAGTACAAGGGCCGGGTCCCCCCCCGGGGAGCTGTTTTTT CASSTRAGSPPGELFF TRBJ2-2 NA NA TRBV28
TGTGCCAGCAGTTTGAATTTAGGGACAGTTTACAATGAGCAGTTCTTC CASSLNLGTVYNEQFF TRBJ2-1 TRBD1 NA TRBV27
TGTGCCAGCGACAGGGGCCAATCCTATGGCTACACCTTC CASDRGQSYGYTF TRBJ1-2 TRBD1 NA TRBV6-6
TGTGCCACCGAGACAGCCCCCAACTATGGCTACACCTTC CATETAPNYGYTF TRBJ1-2 NA once TRBV21-1
TGTGCCAGCAGTTACAAGGACGGGACCCAGTACTTC CASSYKDGTQYF TRBJ2-5 NA once TRBV6-6